These T cell receptor beta chains were read from a single sample in a study of shared clonotypes between healthy human individuals. The data were produced by immunoSEQ multiplex PCR, yet TCRdb's version contains in-frame clones alone and is incomplete. Of some 2,000,000 clones in the sample, about 95% were seen once. Material: naive CD8+ T cells sorted from blood. The receptors stem from a man between 18 and 29 years old in good health. Both conserved end residues are trimmed from each CDR3. Fields, in order: J gene, V gene, CDR3 protein.

j_call: TRBJ2-7
v_call: TRBV5-1
cdr3_aa: ASSLAGDEQY

j_call: TRBJ2-7
v_call: TRBV19
cdr3_aa: ASSGDGTSGSIEQY

j_call: TRBJ1-2
v_call: TRBV30
cdr3_aa: AWSVQSGFGYT

j_call: TRBJ2-5
v_call: TRBV19
cdr3_aa: ASSPSGQETQY

j_call: TRBJ2-7
v_call: TRBV7-9
cdr3_aa: ASSSPGQGAQEQY

j_call: TRBJ2-7
v_call: TRBV6-1
cdr3_aa: ASSESGYTYEQY

j_call: TRBJ2-6
v_call: TRBV7-9
cdr3_aa: ASSLSDRATAGANVLT

j_call: TRBJ2-7
v_call: TRBV27
cdr3_aa: ASSLPGREREQY

j_call: TRBJ1-2
v_call: TRBV5-4
cdr3_aa: ASSDIPVQVVLNGYT

j_call: TRBJ2-2
v_call: TRBV13
cdr3_aa: ASSLVGTGELF

j_call: TRBJ2-3
v_call: TRBV7-6
cdr3_aa: ASSPWDSRTDTQY

j_call: TRBJ2-5
v_call: TRBV5-1
cdr3_aa: ASSPWTEETQY

j_call: TRBJ1-2
v_call: TRBV6-1
cdr3_aa: ASSFRGYYGYT

j_call: TRBJ1-6
v_call: TRBV25-1
cdr3_aa: ASSPPINSPLH

j_call: TRBJ1-5
v_call: TRBV5-8
cdr3_aa: ASSPSDSYQPQH

j_call: TRBJ2-3
v_call: TRBV10-2
cdr3_aa: ATGGWEEADTQY

j_call: TRBJ2-7
v_call: TRBV5-1
cdr3_aa: ASSWGAGTSPTEPYEQY

j_call: TRBJ2-3
v_call: TRBV5-6
cdr3_aa: ASSLGEEGRYTQY

j_call: TRBJ2-3
v_call: TRBV5-1
cdr3_aa: ASKQGMAADTQY

j_call: TRBJ1-6
v_call: TRBV7-9
cdr3_aa: ASTLGVGYNSPLH

j_call: TRBJ2-1
v_call: TRBV9
cdr3_aa: ASRAPTSGADNEQF

j_call: TRBJ1-5
v_call: TRBV19
cdr3_aa: ASSAGTRLFQPQH

j_call: TRBJ2-7
v_call: TRBV6-5
cdr3_aa: ASSLGVTYEQY